This T cell receptor beta chain was obtained from a study of beta chain features in type 1 diabetes. Study results and caveats: When Type 1 diabetes patients were examined, their TCRB CDR3s proved moderately but significantly shorter in all four CD4+ subsets.

This clone was recorded many times. Its specificity is unknown. Trimming at V came to 7 bases and at J to 3 bases, leaving 5 bases not matched to a gene. Germline CDR1 reads MDHEN; CDR2 reads SYDVKM. CDR3 size: 14 residues. TCRB transcripts that were expressed got sequenced, as all of the isolated RNA had been reverse transcribed. The data were produced by immunoSEQ multiplex PCR, yet TCRdb's version contains in-frame clones alone and is incomplete. Of about 230,000 clones listed, 9.6% are singletons. This TCR derives from a woman between 18 and 29 years old in good health. This chain links TRBV28 with TRBJ2-1; 8 positions match TRBD2. Material: naive CD4+ T cells from blood. The CDR3 is CASTLAVNYNEQFF. The CDR3 coding sequence is TGTGCCAGCACACTAGCGGTAAACTACAATGAGCAGTTCTTC.